This T cell receptor (beta chain) was recovered during a study of CD4+ T cells in melanoma. The CDR3 is 19 amino acids. Trimming left V 4 bases short and J 2 bases short, with 26 bases between. Germline CDR1 is SGHVS and CDR2 is FQNEAQ. Data came from immunoSEQ multiplex PCR; TCRdb stores just in-frame clones and leaves some out. This sample has roughly 15,000 clones, with approximately 73% found just once. Sequenced material: cells from a culture (not recorded whether cultured in vitro). J is TRBJ1-1 and V is TRBV7-8; the D gene is possibly TRBD1 (5 bases). This TCR derives from a human donor with melanoma. As DNA, the CDR3 is TGTGCCAGCAGCTCCGGAAGGTGGGGCCGGTCTGGTCTAAACACTGAAGCTTTCTTT. Amino acid sequence: CASSSGRWGRSGLNTEAFF.